A selection of T cell receptor beta chains follows, all from one sample in a study of patients and donors after allogeneic stem cell transplantation. TCRdb reprocessed the RT-PCR reads via MiXCR and lists one record per CDR3 protein. The repertoire has roughly 960,000 distinct CDR3 sequences, roughly 18% of them found once; the top ten carry around 6%. The material sequenced was blood, either unsorted or a sorted T cell fraction (not recorded which). The receptors come from a human donor who was either an allogeneic HSCT recipient or a stem cell or donor lymphocyte infusion donor (not recorded which). It is not recorded whose cells these are; they may come from a transplant donor. The CDR3 runs from the conserved cysteine through the conserved F or W. D genes are given only for firm matches. Some rows mark clone size as missing; the rest say once, few, many or name a class of expanded clone.

cdr3_nt	cdr3_aa	clone_size	j_call	v_call	d_call
TGCAGCGTTGTCAAGAACACTGAAGCTTTCTTT	CSVVKNTEAFF	.	TRBJ1-1	TRBV29-1	.
TGTGCCAGCAGCCCCCAGGCGGGGGGCGTGAACACTGAAGCTTTCTTT	CASSPQAGGVNTEAFF	.	TRBJ1-1	TRBV5-6	.
TGCAGTGCTCGACAGAATTCTGGGGCCAACGTCCTGACTTTC	CSARQNSGANVLTF	.	TRBJ2-6	TRBV20-1	.
TGCGCCAGCAGCCAAGATAATTGGGGGCTGAGGGTTATAGATACGCAGTATTTT	CASSQDNWGLRVIDTQYF	.	TRBJ2-3	TRBV4-3	.
TGTGCCAGCAGCGCCGGGACAGGGTTAACCAATCAGCCCCAGCATTTT	CASSAGTGLTNQPQHF	.	TRBJ1-5	TRBV5-5	TRBD1
TGTGCCAGCAGCTTAAGTCTAGGACTAGATAGTGCTGAGCAGTTCTTC	CASSLSLGLDSAEQFF	.	TRBJ2-1	TRBV7-2	TRBD2
TGTGCCAGCAGCGTAGTTCCCCAGGTCGAGCAGTACTTC	CASSVVPQVEQYF	.	TRBJ2-7	TRBV9	.
TGCAGTGCGTGGGGCGGGAGCAGTGAAGAGACCCAGTACTTC	CSAWGGSSEETQYF	once	TRBJ2-5	TRBV20-1	TRBD2
TGCAGCGTTTTACAAGAGGCTTCTAATGAAAAACTGTTTTTT	CSVLQEASNEKLFF	many	TRBJ1-4	TRBV29-1	.
TGTGCCAGCAGTCCCGACAGACTAAGTCCCAAACTTGGCAAAAACATTCAGTACTTC	CASSPDRLSPKLGKNIQYF	.	TRBJ2-4	TRBV27	.
TGTGCCAGCAGCTTAGCGCTAGTTAGCGGAGACCTTAGCACAGATACGCAGTATTTT	CASSLALVSGDLSTDTQYF	.	TRBJ2-3	TRBV7-6	.
TGTGCCAGCAGCCAAGATCTAGGGACGATGAGCGAAAAACTGTTTTTT	CASSQDLGTMSEKLFF	.	TRBJ1-4	TRBV3-1	.
TGTGCCACCAGTGAAGGCTCTAGCGGGAGGAAGGAGCAGTACTTC	CATSEGSSGRKEQYF	.	TRBJ2-7	TRBV24-1	TRBD2
TGCGCCAGCAGCCAAGATTGGGACGGATCCTACGAGCAGTACTTC	CASSQDWDGSYEQYF	.	TRBJ2-7	TRBV4-1	.
TGTGCCAGCAGACCAGGGGGCCTCTATCAGCCCCAGCATTTT	CASRPGGLYQPQHF	few	TRBJ1-5	TRBV12-3/TRBV12-4	TRBD1
TGCAGCGTTGCGCCGGATTTCACAGATACGCAGTATTTT	CSVAPDFTDTQYF	few	TRBJ2-3	TRBV29-1	.
TGTGCCAGCAGTACGGGACAGAACACCGGGGAGCTGTTTTTT	CASSTGQNTGELFF	few	TRBJ2-2	TRBV7-2	.
TGTGCCACCACCATCCTAGCGGGGGGGCAGGATGAGCAGTTCTTC	CATTILAGGQDEQFF	.	TRBJ2-1	TRBV11-2	TRBD2
TGCGCCAGCAGCTTGGGACAGCTAAACATTCAGTACTTC	CASSLGQLNIQYF	.	TRBJ2-4	TRBV5-1	.
TGTGCCAGCAGCCAAGATCGACTAGCGGTGGAGTTCTTC	CASSQDRLAVEFF	few	TRBJ2-1	TRBV4-2	TRBD2
TGCAGCGTTTGGACTAGCGGGGTCTTTGCAGATACGCAGTATTTT	CSVWTSGVFADTQYF	.	TRBJ2-3	TRBV29-1	TRBD2
TGTGCCAGCAGTGATTGGGGGGCGGGAGATACGCAGTATTTT	CASSDWGAGDTQYF	few	TRBJ2-3	TRBV2	.